One sample yielded the 26 T cell receptor beta chains listed below, sequenced in a study of T cell responses to AZD1222 COVID-19 vaccine. Measured with immunoSEQ multiplex PCR; TCRdb has only the in-frame clones, and not every one. This table has approximately 120,000 clones, over 75% appearing once. The source was peripheral blood, collected on day 0 of AZD1222 vaccination. These receptor sequences come from an adult in good health.

The chain employs TRBV20-1 and TRBJ2-7, with D possibly being TRBD1 (5 bases). Germline assignment: CDR1 DFQATT and CDR2 SNEGSKA (reference sequence). V was clipped by 3 bases and J by 2 bases, with 17 bases between them. The CDR3 length is 15 residues. CDR3 sequence reads: CSASPSGADPYEQYF. The CDR3 region has the DNA TGCAGTGCTAGTCCCTCTGGGGCAGATCCCTACGAGCAGTACTTC.

The chain couples TRBV7-2 to TRBJ2-7; a weak D match, TRBD1 (6 bases). The CDR3 covers 14 residues. V lost 1 base to trimming and J lost 4 bases, with 11 bases between them. In germline, CDR1 is SGHTA, CDR2 FQGNSA. This chain's CDR3 is CASSLVGRGYEQYF. CDR3 in DNA: TGTGCCAGCAGCTTAGTTGGCAGGGGTTACGAGCAGTACTTC.

The rearrangement uses TRBV10-3 and TRBJ1-4, with a tentative D call TRBD1 (5 bases). Deletions cut 2 bases from V and 1 base from J, with 8 bases between. The CDR3 spans 15 residues. Germline V gene lookup returns CDR1 ENHRY and CDR2 SYGVKD. The CDR3 loop is CAISERRGTNEKLFF. The CDR3 coding sequence is TGTGCCATCAGTGAGAGGAGGGGAACTAATGAAAAACTGTTTTTT.

In its sample, this clone was seen a few times. The V call is TRBV29-1, the J call TRBJ1-2; tentatively, D is TRBD1 (6 bases). Germline V gene sequence: CDR1 SQVTM, CDR2 ANQGSEA. V was pared by 6 bases and J by 2 bases, with 10 bases between. This CDR3 comprises 12 residues. The CDR3 sequence is CSVGDTNYGYTF. The CDR3 DNA follows: TGCAGCGTCGGGGACACGAACTATGGCTACACCTTC.

The gene calls are TRBV9 and TRBJ1-6; possible D gene TRBD1, 6 bases. V lost 1 base, J lost 0 bases, and 8 bases lay in between. The CDR3 has 16 residues. Looked up from germline, CDR1 is SGDLS and CDR2 is YYNGEE. The CDR3 DNA follows: TGTGCCAGCAGCGTAACAGGGAGCTCCTATAATTCACCCCTCCACTTT. Its translation: CASSVTGSSYNSPLHF. Supplemented by reference TRBV9 and TRBJ1-6, the full variable domain reads DSGVTQTPKHLITATGQRVTLRCSPRSGDLSVYWYQQSLDQGLQFLIQYYNGEERAKGNILERFSAQQFPDLHSELNLSSLELGDSALYFCASSVTGSSYNSPLHFGNGTRLTVT.

The rearrangement joins TRBV2 to TRBJ1-2; D remains ambiguous. Germline V CDR1 and CDR2: SNHLY, FYNNEI. CDR3 length: 11 residues. Trimming left V 7 bases short and J 3 bases short, with 6 bases between. In nucleotides, the CDR3 is TGTGCCAGCACGCTAGACTATGGCTACACCTTC. As protein: CASTLDYGYTF.

This chain joins TRBV11-3 and TRBJ2-2; the D gene is possibly TRBD2 (5 bases). The ends were cut back, 5 bases at V and 5 bases at J, with 15 bases in the middle. CDR3 length: 15 residues. In germline, CDR1 is SGHNT, CDR2 YENEEA. This CDR3 is CASSRPGRGTGELFF. CDR3 nucleotide sequence: TGTGCCAGCAGCCGCCCGGGGAGAGGGACCGGGGAGCTGTTTTTT.

V and J are TRBV10-3 and TRBJ2-3, with D possibly matching TRBD2 (6 bases). Trimming removed 3 bases from V and 3 bases from J, with 10 bases in between. This CDR3 has 14 amino acids. CDR1 and CDR2 (germline): ENHRY, SYGVKD. The CDR3 is CAISDSAGTDTQYF. The CDR3 DNA reads as TGTGCCATCAGTGATTCCGCGGGGACAGATACGCAGTATTTT.

This clone was detected only once. CDR3 sequence (DNA): TGTGCCAGTAGTGCCGGGGGGACGCAGTATTTT. Amino acid sequence: CASSAGGTQYF. The gene calls are TRBV19 and TRBJ2-3, with 7 bases matching TRBD2. From germline, CDR1 is LNHDA and CDR2 SQIVND (reference sequence). V lost 5 bases to trimming and J lost 9 bases; unmatched junction nucleotides: 2. The CDR3 loop spans 11 amino acids. Filled out from reference TRBV19 and TRBJ2-3, the complete variable domain reads DGGITQSPKYLFRKEGQNVTLSCEQNLNHDAMYWYRQDPGQGLRLIYYSQIVNDFQKGDIAEGYSVSREKKESFPLTVTSAQKNPTAFYLCASSAGGTQYFGPGTRLTVL.

This clone has only one observation. V and J are TRBV11-3 and TRBJ2-1; 10 bases match TRBD2. The V segment lost 2 bases and the J segment 5 bases; nucleotides outside the gene matches: 3. Germline V gene data show CDR1 as SGHNT and CDR2 as YENEEA. CDR3 length: 15 amino acids. The chain's CDR3 is CASSLTSGVNNEQFF. The CDR3 region has the DNA TGTGCCAGCAGCTTAACTAGCGGGGTCAACAATGAGCAGTTCTTC.

The chain combines TRBV11-2 with TRBJ1-2; D not certain. Germline values: CDR1 SGHAT, CDR2 FQNNGV. The CDR3 runs 12 residues. The V end was cut by 5 bases, the J end by 4 bases, with 8 bases between. The CDR3 is CASSPDGYGYTF. The CDR3 nucleotides read TGTGCCAGCAGCCCCGACGGCTATGGCTACACCTTC.

V gene TRBV9 combines with J gene TRBJ2-2; D is possibly TRBD1 (5 bases). V was clipped by 6 bases and J by 5 bases, with 11 bases between them. The CDR3 extends over 13 amino acids. Germline lookup yields CDR1 SGDLS and CDR2 YYNGEE. CDR3 sequence (DNA): TGTGCCAGCAAACCAGGGATAACCGGGGAGCTGTTTTTT. Translation gives CASKPGITGELFF.

The genes are TRBV7-2 and TRBJ1-1; the D gene is possibly TRBD1 (5 bases). This CDR3 region has 16 residues. Germline V CDR1 and CDR2: SGHTA, FQGNSA. Trimming removed 2 bases at V and 2 bases at J, with 15 bases between. Here the CDR3 reads CASSLTGGRVNTEAFF. The DNA of the CDR3 is TGTGCCAGCAGCTTAACAGGAGGCAGGGTTAACACTGAAGCTTTCTTT.

The rearrangement links TRBV21-1 to TRBJ1-4; TRBD1, as called in the table, went unchecked against the DNA. TRBV21-1 is labeled a pseudogene. CDR3 length: 14 residues. CDR3 region: CASSLDTPLEKLFF. CDR3 nucleotide sequence: TGTGCCAGCAGCCTCGACACCCCGTTAGAAAAACTGTTTTTT.

V gene TRBV18 combines with J gene TRBJ1-1; D call uncertain. Germline V CDR1 and CDR2: KGHSH, LQKENI. Trimming removed 6 bases at V and 3 bases at J, with 11 bases between. The CDR3 runs to 13 residues. The CDR3 sequence: CASSPGRDTEAFF. The CDR3 bases are TGTGCCAGCTCCCCGGGGAGGGACACTGAAGCTTTCTTT. Combining the CDR3 with reference TRBV18 and TRBJ1-1 gives the whole variable domain NAGVMQNPRHLVRRRGQEARLRCSPMKGHSHVYWYRQLPEEGLKFMVYLQKENIIDESGMPKERFSAEFPKEGPSILRIQQVVRGDSAAYFCASSPGRDTEAFFGQGTRLTVV.

V gene TRBV6-1 combines with J gene TRBJ2-7, with D maybe TRBD1 (6 bases). There are 13 residues in the CDR3. Trimming cost V 5 bases and J 7 bases, with 15 bases left between them. CDR1 and CDR2 (germline): MNHNS, SASEGT. CDR3 residues: CASSLVGAGEQYV. The CDR3 DNA reads TGTGCCAGCAGTTTGGTGGGGGCAGGGGAGCAGTACGTC.

The chain carries TRBV4-2 and TRBJ2-7; 8 nucleotides agree with TRBD2. This CDR3 region has 15 residues. The V gene's germline CDR1 is LGHNA and CDR2 YNFKEQ. Trimming cost V 3 bases and J 3 bases; bases outside gene matches: 7. The CDR3 loop reads CASSHKAGAGYEQYV. The CDR3 nucleotides are TGTGCCAGCAGCCATAAAGCGGGAGCGGGCTACGAGCAGTACGTC.

This clone was counted between two and nine times. V usage is TRBV12-3 or TRBV12-4 and J usage is TRBJ1-2, with TRBD1 as a possible D gene (5 bases). Trimming left V 2 bases short and J 8 bases short, with 12 bases between. The CDR3 has 13 residues. In DNA form, the CDR3 reads TGTGCCAGCAGTTTATCGGCAGGGCTGGGCTACACCTTC. Its translation: CASSLSAGLGYTF.

To note about this clone: The identical CDR3 is also encoded by other nucleotide sequences in the sample. This rearrangement joins TRBV18 to TRBJ2-2; D remains ambiguous. V was pared by 2 bases and J by 5 bases, with 6 bases between. The germline V gene has CDR1 KGHSH and CDR2 LQKENI. This CDR3 is 13 amino acids long. CDR3 coding DNA: TGTGCCAGCTCACCAAGGGCTACCGGGGAGCTGTTTTTT. Translation gives CASSPRATGELFF.

The chain recombines TRBV7-2 with TRBJ1-5, with D unresolved. Germline values: CDR1 SGHTA, CDR2 FQGNSA. CDR3 length equals 15 residues. Trimming took 3 bases from V and 3 from J, leaving 12 bases between them. CDR3 nucleotides: TGTGCCAGCAGCTTTACTGGGTTTACCAATCAGCCCCAGCATTTT. Its translation: CASSFTGFTNQPQHF.

This clone was seen more than once but under ten times. V usage is TRBV7-8 and J usage is TRBJ2-7, with TRBD1 matching over 7 bases. Germline values: CDR1 SGHVS, CDR2 FQNEAQ. The CDR3 contains 14 residues. V lost 4 bases and J lost 6; bases outside the gene matches: 9. CDR3 bases: TGTGCCAGCAGCTCGAACAGGGGATTCAGCGAGCAGTACTTC. Protein sequence: CASSSNRGFSEQYF. Together with reference TRBV7-8 and TRBJ2-7, the CDR3 gives the full variable domain: GAGVSQSPRYKVAKRGQDVALRCDPISGHVSLFWYQQALGQGPEFLTYFQNEAQLDKSGLPSDRFFAERPEGSVSTLKIQRTQQEDSAVYLCASSSNRGFSEQYFGPGTRLTVT.

The rearrangement joins TRBV7-2 to TRBJ1-2; TRBD1 agrees at 8 bases. V gave up 1 base and J gave up 8 bases; unmatched junction bases: 6. Germline V lookup: CDR1 SGHTA, CDR2 FQGNSA. This CDR3 spans 14 amino acids. The CDR3 protein is CASSLGPRTGGYTF. Written as DNA, the CDR3 is TGTGCCAGCAGCTTAGGACCAAGGACAGGGGGCTACACCTTC.

The J gene is TRBJ2-7, the V gene TRBV5-3; D is possibly TRBD1 (5 bases). TRBV5-3 is an ORF; its function is uncertain. Trimming cost V 3 bases and J 0 bases, with 13 bases left between them. The CDR3 loop spans 15 amino acids. CDR3 sequence (DNA): TGTGCCAGAAGCTCCCGGAGACAGAACTCCTACGAGCAGTACGTC. This encodes CARSSRRQNSYEQYV.

This rearrangement joins TRBV6-5 to TRBJ1-5, with D possibly TRBD1 on 5 matching bases. Trimming took off 2 bases at V and 4 bases at J, with 12 bases between the two ends. This CDR3 has 15 amino acids. CDR1 is MNHEY and CDR2 is SVGAGI in the germline V gene. CDR3 region: CASSYAGGINQPQHF. Here the CDR3 DNA reads TGTGCCAGCAGTTACGCTGGGGGGATTAATCAGCCCCAGCATTTT.

This chain joins TRBV19 and TRBJ2-1, with D possibly TRBD2 on 6 matching bases. Germline V CDR1 and CDR2: LNHDA, SQIVND (reference sequence). This CDR3 spans 16 amino acids. V shed 1 base and J shed 2 bases, with 12 bases lying between them. The CDR3 bases are TGTGCCAGTAGTATAGGGGCAGGGAGGACCTACAATGAGCAGTTCTTC. Translated: CASSIGAGRTYNEQFF. Filled out from reference TRBV19 and TRBJ2-1, the complete variable domain reads DGGITQSPKYLFRKEGQNVTLSCEQNLNHDAMYWYRQDPGQGLRLIYYSQIVNDFQKGDIAEGYSVSREKKESFPLTVTSAQKNPTAFYLCASSIGAGRTYNEQFFGPGTRLTVL.

This clone appeared once. The V gene is TRBV19, the J gene TRBJ1-2; unclear D gene. Germline V CDR1 and CDR2: LNHDA, SQIVND (reference sequence). This CDR3 has 14 amino acids. V gave up 3 bases and J gave up 4 bases, with 12 bases separating them. The CDR3: CASSIGQRIYGYTF. The CDR3 DNA reads TGTGCCAGTAGTATCGGGCAGCGAATCTATGGCTACACCTTC. The whole variable domain, filled in from reference TRBV19 and TRBJ1-2, reads DGGITQSPKYLFRKEGQNVTLSCEQNLNHDAMYWYRQDPGQGLRLIYYSQIVNDFQKGDIAEGYSVSREKKESFPLTVTSAQKNPTAFYLCASSIGQRIYGYTFGSGTRLTVV.